This T cell receptor beta chain derives from a study of regulatory T cells in long-lasting Graves disease. The CDR3 is made up of 15 amino acids. The junction had 10 bases not matched to a gene; V was cut back by 7 bases and J by 3 bases. CDR1 and CDR2 from the germline V gene are SNHLY and FYNNEI. Comments on this clonotype: Its antigen is undetermined.

Time point in this sample: newly diagnosed GD, antithyroid drugs for less than 3 months. Extracted PBMC RNA gave rise to the TCR library. General study results and limits: Only peripheral blood was studied, not thyroid tissue. TRBV28, TRBJ1-2 and TRBJ2-5 were favored in persistent disease.

Sequencing libraries for TCR beta were prepared with iRepertoire HTBI primers and Arm-PCR of CDR3 regions. Each CDR3 protein is one row after TCRdb ran MiXCR on the multiplex PCR reads. The sample records 500,000 to 700,000 distinct CDR3 sequences, roughly 15% being singletons. These data also formed part of another study, on T cells in Graves' hyperthyroidism and ophthalmopathy. This second study notes: Criteria for exclusion of patients were uncontrolled infection, other autoimmune disease, pregnancy or lactation. Diagnoses used clinical symptoms, serum thyroxine and TRAb, thyroid ultrasound and orbital computed tomography.

The rearrangement uses TRBV2 and TRBJ2-7; 9 positions match TRBD1. The TCR was taken from a young woman with Graves disease. The sequences come from peripheral blood mononuclear cells (PBMCs), collected at new diagnosis, from a patient treated with antithyroid drugs. The CDR3 nucleotides read TGTGCCAGCACCGAGGGACAGGGTAACATCTACGAGCAGTACTTC. Protein product: CASTEGQGNIYEQYF.